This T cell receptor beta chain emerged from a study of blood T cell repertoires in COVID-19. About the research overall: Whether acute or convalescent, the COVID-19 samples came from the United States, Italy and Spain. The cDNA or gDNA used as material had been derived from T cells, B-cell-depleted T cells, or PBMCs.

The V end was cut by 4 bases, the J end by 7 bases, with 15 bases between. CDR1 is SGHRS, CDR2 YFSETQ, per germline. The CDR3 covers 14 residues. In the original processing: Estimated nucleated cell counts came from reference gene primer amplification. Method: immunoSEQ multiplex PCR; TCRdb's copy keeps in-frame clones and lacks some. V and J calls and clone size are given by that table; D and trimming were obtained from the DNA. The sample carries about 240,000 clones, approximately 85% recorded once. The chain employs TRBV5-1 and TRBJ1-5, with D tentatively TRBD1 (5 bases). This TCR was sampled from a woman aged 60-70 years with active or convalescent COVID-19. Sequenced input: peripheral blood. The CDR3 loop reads CASSLGTEGQPQHF. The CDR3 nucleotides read TGCGCCAGCAGCCTGGGGACGGAGGGGCAGCCCCAGCATTTT.